The clone carrying this T cell receptor beta chain was detected only once. The CDR3 is 12 residues long. This sample stems from a study of shared clonotypes between healthy human individuals. TCRdb keeps only in-frame clones here, not all; method: immunoSEQ multiplex PCR. In the table there are millions of clones, roughly 91% of which are singletons. CD45RO-negative cells were positively selected for CCR7, leaving out terminally differentiated effector memory CD45RA+ cells. All donors were healthy HIV-negative adults lacking recent acute infections or vaccinations. This clonotype was obtained from a young man in good health. Some clones in this sample may be carry-over from other donors' samples. The material sequenced was naive CD8+ T cells from PBMCs. The chain uses TRBV21-1 and TRBJ2-5; TRBD2, as called in the table, went unchecked against the DNA. TRBV21-1 is designated a pseudogene. In DNA form, the CDR3 reads TGTGCCAGCAGCAAAGCAGCCGAGACCCAGTACTTC. Translating gives CASSKAAETQYF.